This note documents a single T cell receptor (beta chain) sequence. Its cognate antigen has yet to be identified. Base qualities were left out, and no much larger clone turns up one base away. The data derive from a study of T cell responses to AZD1222 COVID-19 vaccine (dated by TCRdb to about 2021). Turning to the overall study: A total of about 230 trial participants underwent TCR sequencing, of whom 207 received two doses of AZD1222 and about 25 received two doses of the MenACWY control vaccine. Enrollment into the trials was organized by age into subgroups of 18-55, 56-69 and 70-plus years, and those subgroups contained approximately 160, 26 and 62 TCR-sequenced participants, respectively.

At the junction V is shortened by 3 bases and J by 0 bases, with 8 bases in between. CDR1 and CDR2 (KGHSH, LQKENI) derive from the germline V gene. The CDR3 runs 15 amino acids, cysteine and phenylalanine included. CDR3 DNA only is kept here, 45 bases in frame from base 1. The paper's findings and limits, for the study overall: Participants were mostly white British, with more females than males. The authors suggested clonal diversity may have been underestimated. Because no day 14 peak-response samples were available, the repertoires could be characterized only after the peak T cell response. Conclusions about previously exposed vaccinees are limited because only six or seven AZD1222 recipients were SARS-CoV-2 seropositive at baseline. Vaccine-associated CD4 TCRs spanned the whole spike protein, with dominant responses in regions 160-218 and 743-854. Reportedly, close to half of the unique spike-specific TCRs recognized epitopes lying outside the regions that are mutated in the B.1.351 and B.1.1.7 variants. A significant rise in spike-specific TCR breadth and depth was observed after two AZD1222 doses relative to day 0 and relative to MenACWY recipients. The 56-69-year group was small, and its depth increase did not reach significance, likely because of low power.

Explained via the paper, the time point label denotes: about 28 days (+/-7) after the second vaccine dose. AZD1222 recipients with second doses at about 4 weeks or about 12 weeks were pooled, because spike-specific TCR depth and breadth did not differ between schedules. Samples from vaccinated people were obtained from the UK trials COV001 and COV002, which included a single-blind randomized controlled phase 2/3 trial of AZD1222 (ChAdOx1 nCoV-19) in healthy adults. For TCRbeta chain sequencing, PBMC samples were collected from trial participants at day 0 and at day 28 after the second dose. The CDR3 regions of human TCRbeta chains were subjected to immunosequencing. In the authors' own workflow: TCRs in the repertoires were compared against a reference library of SARS-CoV-2-specific TCRs that had been generated with the MIRA antigen-specificity platform. Breadth was defined as the fraction of unique TCRs that were SARS-CoV-2-associated, and depth was defined as the fraction of total T cells that were SARS-CoV-2-associated. Using the MIRA data, each spike-specific TCR was assigned both to the spike region to which the TCR was reactive and to a CD4 or CD8 class. Log10-transformed breadth and depth values were compared by one-way ANOVA with Sidak's multiple comparisons tests. This is the immuneACCESS table as TCRdb keeps it, with only in-frame sequences that have V and J called. A part of the clones is gone; compared with another copy, unresolved V genes explain less than half, and the rest is unexplained. The V and J calls and the clone size are those of that table, but D and trimming were determined from the DNA. The sample table contains some 180,000 clones; only one count was recorded for 90% to 95% of them. Under 2% of the sample is in the top ten clones.

The V and J genes are TRBV18 and TRBJ2-2, with a tentative D gene TRBD2 over 5 matching bases. This clonotype originated in an adult who received the AZD1222 COVID-19 vaccine. The sequencing here drew on peripheral blood, taken 28 days after the second AZD1222 dose. The CDR3: CASSPQLANTGELFF. The DNA sequence is as follows: TGTGCCAGCTCACCCCAACTAGCGAACACCGGGGAGCTGTTTTTT.